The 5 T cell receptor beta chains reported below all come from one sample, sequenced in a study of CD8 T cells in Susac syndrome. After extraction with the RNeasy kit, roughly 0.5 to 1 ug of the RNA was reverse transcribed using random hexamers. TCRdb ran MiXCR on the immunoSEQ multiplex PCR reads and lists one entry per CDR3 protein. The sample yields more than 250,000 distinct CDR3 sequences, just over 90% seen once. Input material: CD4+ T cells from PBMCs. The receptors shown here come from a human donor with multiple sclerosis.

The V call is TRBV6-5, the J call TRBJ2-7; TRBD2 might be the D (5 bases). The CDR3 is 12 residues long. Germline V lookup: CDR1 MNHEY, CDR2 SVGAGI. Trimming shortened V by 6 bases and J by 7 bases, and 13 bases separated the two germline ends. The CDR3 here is CASSTVSGEQYF. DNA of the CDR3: TGTGCCAGCAGCACCGTTTCGGGGGAGCAGTACTTC.

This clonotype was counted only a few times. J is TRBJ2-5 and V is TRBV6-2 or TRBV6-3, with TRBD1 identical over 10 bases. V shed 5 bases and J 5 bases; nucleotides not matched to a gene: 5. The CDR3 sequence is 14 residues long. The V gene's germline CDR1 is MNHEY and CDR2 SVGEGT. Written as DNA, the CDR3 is TGTGCCAGCAGTCGGGACAGGGGAAGGGAGACCCAGTACTTC. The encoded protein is CASSRDRGRETQYF.

CDR3 DNA: TGCAGTGCTAGTGGCCCTCTCTATTCACCCCTCCACTTT. Encoded protein: CSASGPLYSPLHF. This chain uses TRBV20-1 with TRBJ1-6; D is unclear. The germline CDR1 and CDR2 sequences are DFQATT and SNEGSKA (reference sequence). The ends were cut back, 3 bases at V and 8 bases at J, with 11 bases in the middle. This CDR3 contains 13 residues.

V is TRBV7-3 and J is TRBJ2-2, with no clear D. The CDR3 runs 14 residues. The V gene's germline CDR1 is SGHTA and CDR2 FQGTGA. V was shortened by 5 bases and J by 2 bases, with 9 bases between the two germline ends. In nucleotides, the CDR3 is TGTGCCAGCAGCCCCACCAGTAACACCGGGGAGCTGTTTTTT. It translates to CASSPTSNTGELFF. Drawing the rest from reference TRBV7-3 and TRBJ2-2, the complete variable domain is GAGVSQTPSNKVTEKGKYVELRCDPISGHTALYWYRQSLGQGPEFLIYFQGTGAADDSGLPNDRFFAVRPEGSVSTLKIQRTERGDSAVYLCASSPTSNTGELFFGEGSRLTVL.

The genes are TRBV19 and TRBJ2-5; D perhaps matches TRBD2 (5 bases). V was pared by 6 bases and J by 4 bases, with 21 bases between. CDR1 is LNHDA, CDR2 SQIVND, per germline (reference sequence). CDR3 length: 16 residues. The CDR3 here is CASSQELVRAGETQYF. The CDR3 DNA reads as TGTGCCAGTAGCCAGGAACTAGTTCGTGCGGGAGAGACCCAGTACTTC.